The 10 T cell receptor beta chains below all came from one sample that was sequenced in a study of shared clonotypes between healthy human individuals. Profiling relied on immunoSEQ multiplex PCR, and the TCRdb table lists in-frame clones only, not all of them. This sample has roughly 2.1 million clones, with 85% to 95% found just once. Naive-designated CD8 cells lacked CD45RO, were positively enriched for CCR7, and omitted terminally differentiated effector memory CD45RA+ cells. Material for sequencing was naive CD8+ T cells from PBMCs. These receptors came from a man between 18 and 29 years old in good health. Some clones in this sample may be carry-over from other donors' samples.

The chain links TRBV15 to TRBJ2-3; D remains unclear. V gave up 3 bases and J gave up 3 bases, with 4 bases separating them. The V gene's germline CDR1 is LNHNV and CDR2 YYDKDF (reference sequence). The CDR3 is 12 amino acids. In DNA form, the CDR3 reads TGTGCCACCAGCAGTGGTACAGATACGCAGTATTTT. Its protein product is CATSSGTDTQYF.

V and J are TRBV2 and TRBJ2-7; a possible D gene is TRBD1 (7 bases). The CDR3 spans 13 residues. V was cut by 10 bases and J by 2 bases, with 15 bases left in between. From germline, CDR1 is SNHLY and CDR2 FYNNEI. Written as DNA, the CDR3 is TGTGCCACCAGGGGGGAGGTGGCCTACGAGCAGTACTTC. Amino acids: CATRGEVAYEQYF.

CDR3 sequence: CASTEDGTSGRSISGELFF. CDR3 in DNA: TGTGCCAGCACCGAGGACGGGACTAGCGGGCGTAGTATCTCCGGGGAGCTGTTTTTT. The chain employs TRBV2 and TRBJ2-2, with 12 bases that match TRBD2. V trimming: 7 bases; J trimming: 6 bases; junction bases outside the gene matches: 18. The CDR3 is made up of 19 amino acids. Germline values: CDR1 SNHLY, CDR2 FYNNEI.

With respect to this clone: Within the sample, other DNA sequences also encode this same CDR3. V gene TRBV27 combines with J gene TRBJ2-7, with D unclear. Germline assignment: CDR1 MNHEY and CDR2 SMNVEV (reference sequence). The V end was cut by 4 bases, the J end by 4 bases, with 11 bases between. This CDR3 region has 13 residues. Written as DNA, the CDR3 is TGTGCCAGCAGTTCCGGGCCCTCGTACGAGCAGTACTTC. Its translation is CASSSGPSYEQYF.

The V call is TRBV29-1, the J call TRBJ2-1; a weak D match, TRBD2 (6 bases). The germline V and J ends were trimmed by 6 bases and 4 bases, with 13 bases remaining between them. CDR1 SQVTM and CDR2 ANQGSEA come from the germline V gene. This CDR3 has 13 amino acids. As DNA, the CDR3 is TGCAGCGTCGGGGACTGGAGATACAATGAGCAGTTCTTC. This gives the protein CSVGDWRYNEQFF.

V gene TRBV7-9 combines with J gene TRBJ2-3; TRBD2 is a possible D gene (7 bases). This CDR3 region has 17 residues. The V gene lost 5 bases and the J gene lost 4 bases, with 22 bases spanning the gap. Per germline, CDR1 SEHNR and CDR2 FQNEAQ (reference sequence). CDR3 residues: CASSLVGGRERADTQYF. The CDR3 DNA is TGTGCCAGCAGCCTCGTTGGGGGGCGGGAGAGGGCAGATACGCAGTATTTT.

The CDR3 spells CASSLWGGPGEQFF. For the CDR3, the DNA is TGTGCCAGCAGTTTATGGGGCGGTCCCGGTGAGCAGTTCTTC. The V call is TRBV27, the J call TRBJ2-1; D possibly corresponds to TRBD1 (5 bases). The CDR3 contains 14 residues. The V gene's germline CDR1 is MNHEY and CDR2 SMNVEV (reference sequence). V gave up 1 base and J gave up 9 bases, with 13 bases separating them.

The CDR3 sequence: CATSRGADFLIYSNQPQHF. CDR3 sequence (DNA): TGTGCCACCAGCAGAGGGGCCGATTTTCTCATCTATAGCAATCAGCCCCAGCATTTT. The chain uses TRBV15 and TRBJ1-5; no clear D. The V gene lost 1 base and the J gene lost 0 bases, with 19 bases spanning the gap. The CDR3 has 19 amino acids. Looked up from germline, CDR1 is LNHNV and CDR2 is YYDKDF (reference sequence).

Notes on this clone: Other DNA sequences in the sample encode the same CDR3. V and J are TRBV13 and TRBJ2-2; D remains ambiguous. Looked up from germline, CDR1 is PRHDT and CDR2 is FYEKMQ (reference sequence). This CDR3 has 13 amino acids. V gave up 0 bases and J gave up 3 bases, with 2 bases separating them. In DNA, the CDR3 is TGTGCCAGCAGCTTAGGGGACACCGGGGAGCTGTTTTTT. As protein: CASSLGDTGELFF.

This sequence joins TRBV19 and TRBJ1-1; 11 positions match TRBD1. Germline-derived CDR1 and CDR2 are LNHDA and SQIVND (reference sequence). CDR3 length: 14 residues. The V segment lost 7 bases and the J segment 11 bases; nucleotides outside the gene matches: 12. CDR3 nucleotides: TGTGCCAGTACCGTCGGACAGGGGGCTCTTGGGGCTTTCTTT. Translation: CASTVGQGALGAFF.